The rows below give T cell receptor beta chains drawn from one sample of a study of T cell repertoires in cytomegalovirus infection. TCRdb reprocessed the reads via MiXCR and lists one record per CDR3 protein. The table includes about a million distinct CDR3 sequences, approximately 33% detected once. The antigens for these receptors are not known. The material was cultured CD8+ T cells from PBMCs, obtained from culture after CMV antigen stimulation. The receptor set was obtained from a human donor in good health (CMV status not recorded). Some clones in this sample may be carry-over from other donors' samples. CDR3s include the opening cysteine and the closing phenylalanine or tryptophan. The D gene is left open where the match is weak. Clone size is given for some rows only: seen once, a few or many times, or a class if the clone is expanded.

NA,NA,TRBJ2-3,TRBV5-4,CASRMDSTDTQYF,TGTGCCAGCAGGATGGACAGCACAGATACGCAGTATTTT
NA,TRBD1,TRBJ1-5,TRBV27,CASSARQGSNQPQHF,TGTGCCAGCAGTGCCCGACAGGGGAGCAATCAGCCCCAGCATTTT
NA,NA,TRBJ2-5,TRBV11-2,CASSLSARGGETQYF,TGTGCCAGCAGCTTATCAGCCAGGGGGGGAGAGACCCAGTACTTC
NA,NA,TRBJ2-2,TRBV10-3,CAISGLEQYTGELFF,TGTGCCATCAGTGGTTTGGAACAGTACACCGGGGAGCTGTTTTTT
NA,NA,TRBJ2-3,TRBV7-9,CASSYPSLARGADTQYF,TGTGCCAGCAGCTATCCATCCTTGGCCAGGGGGGCAGATACGCAGTATTTT
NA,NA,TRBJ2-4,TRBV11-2,CASSLATRMTPNIQYF,TGTGCCAGCAGCTTAGCCACACGGATGACCCCAAACATTCAGTACTTC
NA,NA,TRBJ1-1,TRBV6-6,CASRNTPQAFF,TGTGCCAGCAGAAACACCCCACAAGCTTTCTTT
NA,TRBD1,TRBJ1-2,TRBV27,CASSLGTGLGTVF,TGTGCCAGCAGTTTAGGGACAGGTCTTGGCACCGTCTTC
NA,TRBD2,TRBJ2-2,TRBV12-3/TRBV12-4,CASTNWGGTGELFF,TGTGCCAGCACCAACTGGGGAGGGACCGGGGAGCTGTTTTTT
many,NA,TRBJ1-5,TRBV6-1,CASSEGGNSNQPQHF,TGTGCCAGCAGTGAAGGTGGGAATAGCAATCAGCCCCAGCATTTT
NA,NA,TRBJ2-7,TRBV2,CASSRVPYEQYF,TGTGCCAGCAGTCGGGTCCCCTACGAGCAGTACTTC
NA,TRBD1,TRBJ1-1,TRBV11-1,CASSPYRGRNTEAFF,TGTGCCAGCAGCCCTTACAGGGGAAGGAACACTGAAGCTTTCTTT
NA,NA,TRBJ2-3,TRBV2,CASSEIRRATGLKRGGTDTQYF,TGTGCCAGCAGTGAAATCCGCCGGGCGACAGGACTCAAGAGGGGTGGCACAGATACGCAGTATTTT
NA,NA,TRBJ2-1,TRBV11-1,CASLPTGNNEQFF,TGTGCCAGCTTACCGACCGGGAACAATGAGCAGTTCTTC
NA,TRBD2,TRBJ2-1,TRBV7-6,CTSSSLAGGHNEQFF,TGTACCAGCAGCTCCTTAGCGGGGGGGCACAATGAGCAGTTCTTC
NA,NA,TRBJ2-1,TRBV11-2,CASSHGAYEQFF,TGTGCCAGCAGCCACGGGGCTTATGAGCAGTTCTTC
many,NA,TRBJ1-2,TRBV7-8,CASTSGHIYGYTF,TGTGCCAGCACCTCAGGACACATCTATGGCTACACCTTC
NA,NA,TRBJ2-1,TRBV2,CASSEEVARNEQFF,TGTGCCAGCAGTGAAGAGGTAGCACGCAATGAGCAGTTCTTC
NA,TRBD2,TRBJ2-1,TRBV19,CASSIGGASGGPEQFF,TGTGCCAGTAGTATCGGGGGGGCTAGCGGGGGTCCAGAGCAGTTCTTC
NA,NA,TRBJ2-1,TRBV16,CASSLNPGSSYNEQFF,TGTGCCAGCAGCCTTAATCCCGGAAGCTCCTACAATGAGCAGTTCTTC
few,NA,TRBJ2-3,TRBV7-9,CASSVRLVEDTQYF,TGTGCCAGCAGCGTAAGACTAGTTGAAGATACGCAGTATTTT
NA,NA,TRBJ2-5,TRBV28,CASSQIGGQETQYF,TGTGCCAGCAGCCAGATCGGCGGCCAAGAGACCCAGTACTTC
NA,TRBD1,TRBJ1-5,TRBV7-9,CASSFDDRGGQPQHF,TGTGCCAGCAGCTTCGATGACAGGGGCGGACAGCCCCAGCATTTT
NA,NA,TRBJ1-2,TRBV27,CASRTYYGYTF,TGTGCCAGCAGGACCTACTATGGCTACACCTTC
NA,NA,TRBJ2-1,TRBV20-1,CSARVRGGPYNEQFF,TGCAGTGCTAGAGTCCGCGGGGGCCCCTACAATGAGCAGTTCTTC
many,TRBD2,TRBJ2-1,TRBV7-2,CASSLERGGRGSYNEQFF,TGTGCCAGCAGCTTAGAGCGGGGGGGGCGAGGGTCCTACAATGAGCAGTTCTTC
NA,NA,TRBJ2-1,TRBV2,CASVRRAGSSYNEQFF,TGTGCCAGCGTCAGGAGGGCGGGGTCCTCCTACAATGAGCAGTTCTTC
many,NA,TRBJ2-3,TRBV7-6,CASSLDGASTDTQYF,TGTGCCAGCAGCTTAGACGGGGCAAGCACAGATACGCAGTATTTT
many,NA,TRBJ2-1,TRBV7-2,CASSARSAAYNEQFF,TGTGCCAGCAGCGCCCGAAGTGCGGCCTACAATGAGCAGTTCTTC
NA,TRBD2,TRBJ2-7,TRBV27,CASSFGLAGDPYEQYF,TGTGCCAGCAGTTTCGGACTAGCGGGGGACCCATACGAGCAGTACTTC
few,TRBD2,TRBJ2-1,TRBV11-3,CASSLVGGNSYNEQFF,TGTGCCAGCAGCTTAGTCGGGGGGAACTCCTACAATGAGCAGTTCTTC
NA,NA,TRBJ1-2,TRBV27,CASTPGAGTNYGYTF,TGTGCCAGCACCCCAGGGGCAGGGACTAACTATGGCTACACCTTC